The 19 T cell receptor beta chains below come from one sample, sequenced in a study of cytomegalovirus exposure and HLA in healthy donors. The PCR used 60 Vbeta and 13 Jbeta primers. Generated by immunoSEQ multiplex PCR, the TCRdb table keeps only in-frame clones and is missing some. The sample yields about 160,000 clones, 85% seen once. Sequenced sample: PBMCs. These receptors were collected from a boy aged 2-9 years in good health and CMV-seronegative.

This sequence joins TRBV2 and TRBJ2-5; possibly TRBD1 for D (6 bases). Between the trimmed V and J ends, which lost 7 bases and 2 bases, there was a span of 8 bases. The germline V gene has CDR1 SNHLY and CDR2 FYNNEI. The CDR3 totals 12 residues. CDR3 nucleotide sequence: TGTGCCAGCAAGGGGGAGCAAGAGACCCAGTACTTC. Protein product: CASKGEQETQYF.

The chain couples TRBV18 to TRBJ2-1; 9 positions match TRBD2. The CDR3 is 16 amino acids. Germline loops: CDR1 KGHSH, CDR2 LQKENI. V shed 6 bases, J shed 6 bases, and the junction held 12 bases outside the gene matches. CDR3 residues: CASSPLPQTSGNEQFF. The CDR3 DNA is TGTGCCAGCTCCCCGTTACCCCAGACTAGCGGCAATGAGCAGTTCTTC.

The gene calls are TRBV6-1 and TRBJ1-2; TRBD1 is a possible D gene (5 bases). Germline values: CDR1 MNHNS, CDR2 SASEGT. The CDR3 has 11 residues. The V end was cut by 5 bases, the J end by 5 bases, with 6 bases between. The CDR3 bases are TGTGCCAGCAGTCCAGGGTATGGCTACACCTTC. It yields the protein CASSPGYGYTF.

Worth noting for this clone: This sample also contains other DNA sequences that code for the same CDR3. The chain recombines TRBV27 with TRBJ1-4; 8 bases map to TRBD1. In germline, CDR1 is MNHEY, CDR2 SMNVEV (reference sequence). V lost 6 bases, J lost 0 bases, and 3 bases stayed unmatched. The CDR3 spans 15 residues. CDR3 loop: CASRQGAATNEKLFF. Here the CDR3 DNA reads TGTGCCAGCAGGCAGGGGGCCGCAACTAATGAAAAACTGTTTTTT.

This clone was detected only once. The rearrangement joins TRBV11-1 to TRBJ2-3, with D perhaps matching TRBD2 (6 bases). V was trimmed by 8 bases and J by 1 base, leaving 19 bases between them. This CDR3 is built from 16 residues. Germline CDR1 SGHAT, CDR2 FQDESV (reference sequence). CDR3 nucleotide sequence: TGTGCCAGCTCCAGGGACGAACCTAGCGGCACAGATACGCAGTATTTT. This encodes CASSRDEPSGTDTQYF.

The CDR3 region is CASSTQDRGIEETQYF. The CDR3 DNA reads TGTGCCAGCAGTACCCAAGACAGGGGCATAGAAGAGACCCAGTACTTC. The chain carries TRBV28 and TRBJ2-5; 8 bases line up with TRBD1. The germline V gene has CDR1 MDHEN and CDR2 SYDVKM. The junction had 11 bases not matched to a gene; V was cut back by 5 bases and J by 3 bases. The CDR3 is made up of 16 amino acids.

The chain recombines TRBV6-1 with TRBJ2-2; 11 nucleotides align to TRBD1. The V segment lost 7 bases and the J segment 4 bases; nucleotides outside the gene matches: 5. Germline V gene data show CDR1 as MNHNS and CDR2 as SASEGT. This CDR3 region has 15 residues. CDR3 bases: TGTGCCAGCAAATCCGGGACAGGGGGCACCGGGGAGCTGTTTTTT. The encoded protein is CASKSGTGGTGELFF.

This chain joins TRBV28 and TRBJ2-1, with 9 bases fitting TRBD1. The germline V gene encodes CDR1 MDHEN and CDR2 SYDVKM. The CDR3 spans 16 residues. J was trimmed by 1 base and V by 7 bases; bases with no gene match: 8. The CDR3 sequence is CASTETGTGSYNEQFF. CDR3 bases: TGTGCCAGCACCGAAACCGGGACAGGGTCCTACAATGAGCAGTTCTTC.

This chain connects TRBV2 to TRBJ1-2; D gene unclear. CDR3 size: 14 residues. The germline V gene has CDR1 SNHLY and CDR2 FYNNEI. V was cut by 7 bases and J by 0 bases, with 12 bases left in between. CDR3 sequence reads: CASILHGSNYGYTF. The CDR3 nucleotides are TGTGCCAGCATCCTCCACGGTTCTAACTATGGCTACACCTTC.

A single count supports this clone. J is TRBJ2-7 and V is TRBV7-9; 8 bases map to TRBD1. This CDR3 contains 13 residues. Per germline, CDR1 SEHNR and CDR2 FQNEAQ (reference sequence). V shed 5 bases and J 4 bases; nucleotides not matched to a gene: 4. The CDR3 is CASSPTGVYEQYV. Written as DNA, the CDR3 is TGTGCCAGCAGCCCGACAGGGGTTTACGAGCAGTACGTC.

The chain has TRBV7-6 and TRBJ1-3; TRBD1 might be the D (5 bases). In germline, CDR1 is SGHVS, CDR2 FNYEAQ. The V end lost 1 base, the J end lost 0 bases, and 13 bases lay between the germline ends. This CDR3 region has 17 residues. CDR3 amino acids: CASSLGGLRNSGNTIYF. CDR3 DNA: TGTGCCAGCAGCTTAGGGGGACTCCGAAACTCTGGAAACACCATATATTTT. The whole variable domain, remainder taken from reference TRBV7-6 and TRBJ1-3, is GAGVSQSPRYKVTKRGQDVALRCDPISGHVSLYWYRQALGQGPEFLTYFNYEAQQDKSGLPNDRFSAERPEGSISTLTIQRTEQRDSAMYRCASSLGGLRNSGNTIYFGEGSWLTVV.

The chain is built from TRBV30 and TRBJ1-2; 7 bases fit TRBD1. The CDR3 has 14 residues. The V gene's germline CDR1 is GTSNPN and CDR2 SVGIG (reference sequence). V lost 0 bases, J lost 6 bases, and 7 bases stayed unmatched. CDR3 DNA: TGTGCCTGGAGTGTGCGACAGGGAACCGATGGCTACACCTTC. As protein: CAWSVRQGTDGYTF. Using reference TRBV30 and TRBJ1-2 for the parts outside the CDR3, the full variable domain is SQTIHQWPATLVQPVGSPLSLECTVEGTSNPNLYWYRQAAGRGLQLLFYSVGIGQISSEVPQNLSASRPQDRQFILSSKKLLLSDSGFYLCAWSVRQGTDGYTFGSGTRLTVV.

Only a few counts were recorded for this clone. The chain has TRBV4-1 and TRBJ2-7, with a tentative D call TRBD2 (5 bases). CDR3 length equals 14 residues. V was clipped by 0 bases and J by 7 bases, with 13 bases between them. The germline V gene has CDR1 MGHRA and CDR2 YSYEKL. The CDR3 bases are TGCGCCAGCAGCCAAGAGTGGCCTTCGGGGGAGCAGTACTTC. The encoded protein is CASSQEWPSGEQYF.

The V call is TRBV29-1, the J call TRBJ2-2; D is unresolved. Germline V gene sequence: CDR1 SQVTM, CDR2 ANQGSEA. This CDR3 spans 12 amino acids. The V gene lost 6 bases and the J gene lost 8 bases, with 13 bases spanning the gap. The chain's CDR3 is CSVVVRSGELFF. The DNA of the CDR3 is TGCAGCGTGGTTGTAAGGAGTGGGGAGCTGTTTTTT.

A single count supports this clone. The CDR3 spells CASSLVAAGEQYV. The CDR3 nucleotides read TGTGCCAGCAGCTTAGTGGCGGCGGGCGAGCAGTACGTC. The chain recombines TRBV7-2 with TRBJ2-7; D is perhaps TRBD2 (5 bases). V dropped 1 base and J dropped 6 bases, with 10 bases sitting between them. Per germline, CDR1 SGHTA and CDR2 FQGNSA. This CDR3 is built from 13 residues.

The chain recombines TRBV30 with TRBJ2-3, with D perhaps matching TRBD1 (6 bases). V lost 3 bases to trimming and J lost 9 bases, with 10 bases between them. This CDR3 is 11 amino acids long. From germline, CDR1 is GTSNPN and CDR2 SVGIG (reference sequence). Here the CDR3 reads CAWRKGGTQYF. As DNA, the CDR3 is TGTGCCTGGAGAAAAGGGGGAACGCAGTATTTT.

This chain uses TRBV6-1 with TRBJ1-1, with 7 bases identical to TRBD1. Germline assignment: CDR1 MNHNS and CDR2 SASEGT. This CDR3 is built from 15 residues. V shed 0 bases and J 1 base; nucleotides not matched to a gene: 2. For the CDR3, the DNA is TGTGCCAGCAGTGAAGCGAGGGGGCGGAACACTGAAGCTTTCTTT. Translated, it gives CASSEARGRNTEAFF.

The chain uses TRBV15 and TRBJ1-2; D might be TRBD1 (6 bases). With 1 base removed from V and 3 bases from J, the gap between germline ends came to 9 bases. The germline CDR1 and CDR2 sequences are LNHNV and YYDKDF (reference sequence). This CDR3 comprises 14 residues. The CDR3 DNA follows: TGTGCCACCAGCAGAGCTAACAGGGACTATGGCTACACCTTC. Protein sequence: CATSRANRDYGYTF.

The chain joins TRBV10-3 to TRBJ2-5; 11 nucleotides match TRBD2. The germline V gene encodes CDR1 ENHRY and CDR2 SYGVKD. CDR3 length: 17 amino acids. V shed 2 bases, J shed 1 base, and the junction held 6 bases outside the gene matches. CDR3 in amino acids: CAISEATGLAGQETQYF. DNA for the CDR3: TGTGCCATCAGTGAGGCTACTGGACTAGCGGGCCAAGAGACCCAGTACTTC.